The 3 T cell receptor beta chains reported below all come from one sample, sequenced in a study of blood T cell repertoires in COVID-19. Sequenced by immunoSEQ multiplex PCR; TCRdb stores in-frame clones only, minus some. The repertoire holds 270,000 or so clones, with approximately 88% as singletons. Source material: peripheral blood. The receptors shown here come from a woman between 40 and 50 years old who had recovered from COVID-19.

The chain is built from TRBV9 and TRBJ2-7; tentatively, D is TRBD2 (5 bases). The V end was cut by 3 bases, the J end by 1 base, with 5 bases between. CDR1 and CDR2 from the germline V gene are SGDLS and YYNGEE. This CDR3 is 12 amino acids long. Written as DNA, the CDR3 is TGTGCCAGCAGCGGAGGGTCCTACGAGCAGTACTTC. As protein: CASSGGSYEQYF. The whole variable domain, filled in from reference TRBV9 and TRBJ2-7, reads DSGVTQTPKHLITATGQRVTLRCSPRSGDLSVYWYQQSLDQGLQFLIQYYNGEERAKGNILERFSAQQFPDLHSELNLSSLELGDSALYFCASSGGSYEQYFGPGTRLTVT.

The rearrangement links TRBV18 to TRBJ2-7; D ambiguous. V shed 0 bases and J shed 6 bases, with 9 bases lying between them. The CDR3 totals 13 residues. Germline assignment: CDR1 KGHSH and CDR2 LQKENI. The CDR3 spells CASSPPSVAEQYF. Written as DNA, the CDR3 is TGTGCCAGCTCACCACCATCGGTCGCCGAGCAGTACTTC.

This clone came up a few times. CDR3 sequence (DNA): TGCGCCAGCAGCGGATCGGTCCGGGCAGATACGCAGTATTTT. Translating gives CASSGSVRADTQYF. V is TRBV4-1 and J is TRBJ2-3; unclear D gene. The germline V gene has CDR1 MGHRA and CDR2 YSYEKL. The CDR3 sequence is 14 residues long. Trimming removed 5 bases at V and 4 bases at J, with 13 bases between.